These T cell receptor beta chains were read from a single sample in a study of cytomegalovirus exposure and HLA in healthy donors. The protocol was immunoSEQ multiplex PCR, while the TCRdb copy is restricted to in-frame clones and leaves out a portion. The sample carries approximately 170,000 clones, roughly 83% recorded once. Input material: PBMCs. These receptors all come from a boy aged 2 to 10 in good health and CMV-seronegative. CDR3s leave out the opening cysteine and the closing phenylalanine or tryptophan.

j_gene | v_gene | CDR3aa
TRBJ1-1 | TRBV4-2 | ASSQVGDMNTEAF
TRBJ1-1 | TRBV5-5 | ASSIGQGGTEAF
TRBJ2-1 | TRBV29-1 | SVPAGASGSRVSGNEQF
TRBJ1-2 | TRBV6-1 | ASSEDGNYGYT
TRBJ2-2 | TRBV11-2 | ASSLVGRPGARTGELF
TRBJ2-2 | TRBV6-5 | ASSSNRVTGELF
TRBJ2-3 | TRBV5-1 | ASRAGPTEDTQY
TRBJ2-3 | TRBV27 | ASSTGTGVWGMPDTQY
TRBJ2-1 | TRBV30 | AWSVGSGSYNEQF
TRBJ2-1 | TRBV4-2 | ASSQELASGSRGEQF
TRBJ2-5 | TRBV21-1 | ASSKRQGEETQY
TRBJ1-2 | TRBV2 | ASSHPRQGADIYGYT
TRBJ2-5 | TRBV5-1 | ASSSGLAAETQY
TRBJ2-3 | TRBV9 | ASSSGGKISTDTQY
TRBJ1-2 | TRBV7-9 | ASTSAEGYT
TRBJ2-1 | TRBV5-1 | ASSAIGDEQF
TRBJ2-5 | TRBV9 | ASSPDRATAQY
TRBJ1-2 | TRBV25-1 | ASSDQTLTLDGYT
TRBJ2-1 | TRBV19 | ASSILAGDNEQF
TRBJ2-2 | TRBV7-3 | ASSYDPGAGELF
TRBJ1-2 | TRBV30 | AWRPPGQGQGYT
TRBJ1-2 | TRBV6-1 | ASTSAGLSYT
TRBJ2-5 | TRBV5-1 | ASSLALWASGRRQETQY
TRBJ1-6 | TRBV23-1 | ASSHEGTGVGYNSPLH
TRBJ1-2 | TRBV15 | ATSSNGDDGYT
TRBJ2-7 | TRBV4-2 | ASSQEWSSGRLEQY
TRBJ1-2 | TRBV29-1 | SVESVYGYT
TRBJ2-4 | TRBV7-9 | ASSPGLAGGENIQY
TRBJ1-5 | TRBV29-1 | SVQTGWGNQPQH
TRBJ2-6 | TRBV6-1 | ASSEPSRRSGSTSGANVLT
TRBJ2-7 | TRBV27 | ASRRDRGAYEQY
TRBJ2-2 | TRBV19 | ASSIATSGTNTGELF
TRBJ1-6 | TRBV5-6 | ASSLRTGLMRGSPLH
TRBJ1-2 | TRBV19 | ASSIGTGNGCT
TRBJ1-1 | TRBV28 | ASSLSRVGTEAF
TRBJ1-1 | TRBV2 | ASSEGQGTEAF
TRBJ1-2 | TRBV18 | ASSPSGGAASGYT
TRBJ1-3 | TRBV12-5 | ASGSGNGNTIY
TRBJ2-7 | TRBV27 | ASSLSLSYEQY
TRBJ1-4 | TRBV7-8 | ASSLRRGLVGEKLF
TRBJ2-3 | TRBV27 | ASSTGTRWTDTQY
TRBJ2-1 | TRBV10-1 | ASSEDTYNEQF
TRBJ2-2 | TRBV6-1 | ASSEFVTSNGELF
TRBJ2-7 | TRBV4-3 | ASSQALGRTYEQY
TRBJ1-1 | TRBV6-5 | ASSGQGVGTEAF
TRBJ1-2 | TRBV2 | ASSEPNYGYT
TRBJ2-5 | TRBV7-2 | ASSLVGGAVETQY
TRBJ2-1 | TRBV5-1 | ASSLAPLLAAYNEQF
TRBJ2-5 | TRBV2 | ASSRVREETQY
TRBJ1-1 | TRBV7-2 | ASSLVSGGNTEAF
TRBJ1-2 | TRBV14 | ASSQGGAYGYT
TRBJ1-2 | TRBV2 | ASSEAGTGPYGYT
TRBJ2-5 | TRBV27 | ASSLGVQQETQY